These 32 T cell receptor beta chains were sequenced from one sample in a study of monozygotic twins with inflammatory bowel disease. TCRdb re-called the 5' RACE reads and gives one entry per CDR3 protein, without DNA. Its table records around 450,000 distinct CDR3 sequences. The material sequenced was blood. These receptor sequences come from a human donor with ulcerative colitis or Crohn's disease, or a healthy co-twin of an affected twin (not recorded which).

V usage is TRBV27 and J usage is TRBJ2-3; TCRdb returns TRBD1, unconfirmable since there is no DNA. CDR3 size: 13 residues. The V gene's germline CDR1 is MNHEY and CDR2 SMNVEV (reference sequence). The chain's CDR3 is CASSLWGADTQYF.

CDR3 loop: CASSSGTGPYEQYF. The chain carries TRBV12-3 or TRBV12-4 and TRBJ2-7; TCRdb's D call of TRBD1 is untestable without DNA. The CDR3 spans 14 residues.

The rearrangement uses TRBV6-2 or TRBV6-3 and TRBJ2-5; TCRdb selects TRBD2, and the lack of DNA leaves this call unchecked. In germline, CDR1 is MNHEY, CDR2 SVGEGT. CDR3 length equals 15 residues. The CDR3 sequence: CASSPRLAAQETQYF.

This chain joins TRBV7-9 and TRBJ2-1; TCRdb outputs TRBD1, but without DNA this stays unchecked. CDR1 is SEHNR and CDR2 is FQNEAQ in the germline V gene (reference sequence). This CDR3 has 14 residues. The CDR3: CASSGTESYNEQFF.

This chain uses TRBV27 with TRBJ1-2; TCRdb returns TRBD1, unconfirmable since there is no DNA. The CDR3 is made up of 14 amino acids. Germline V gene lookup returns CDR1 MNHEY and CDR2 SMNVEV (reference sequence). CDR3 loop: CASRGQGTAYGYTF.

CDR3 sequence reads: CSAREGTQLNYGYTF. V gene TRBV20-1 combines with J gene TRBJ1-2; lacking DNA, the TRBD1 call made by TCRdb goes unchecked. This CDR3 comprises 15 residues. Germline CDR1 DFQATT, CDR2 SNEGSKA (reference sequence).

This chain links TRBV5-1 with TRBJ2-7; checking the TCRdb D call of TRBD2 is not possible without DNA. Looked up from germline, CDR1 is SGHRS and CDR2 is YFSETQ. There are 16 residues in the CDR3. The CDR3 spells CASSLDPSWGTYEQYF.

J is TRBJ1-2 and V is TRBV19. The germline V gene has CDR1 LNHDA and CDR2 SQIVND (reference sequence). The CDR3 totals 13 residues. The CDR3 is CASSEYRGAGYTF.

The chain has TRBV19 and TRBJ2-1; with no DNA, the TCRdb D assignment of TRBD1 cannot be verified. This CDR3 has 12 amino acids. Per germline, CDR1 LNHDA and CDR2 SQIVND (reference sequence). This CDR3 reads CASSITVGPQFF.

This chain connects TRBV5-1 to TRBJ2-5. This CDR3 is 14 amino acids long. Germline V CDR1 and CDR2: SGHRS, YFSETQ. This CDR3 reads CASSLGHKSETQYF.

The chain is built from TRBV15 and TRBJ2-2; TCRdb names TRBD1, which stays unverified in the absence of DNA. The CDR3 runs to 15 residues. The germline V gene has CDR1 LNHNV and CDR2 YYDKDF (reference sequence). CDR3: CATSITGPPAGELFF.

This chain connects TRBV28 to TRBJ1-1; there is no DNA to check the TCRdb D call of TRBD1. CDR3 length: 13 amino acids. CDR1 and CDR2 from the germline V gene are MDHEN and SYDVKM. CDR3 protein: CASAGQVNTEAFF.

The chain combines TRBV15 with TRBJ2-3; the D call from TCRdb, TRBD1, cannot be confirmed without DNA. Germline assignment: CDR1 LNHNV and CDR2 YYDKDF (reference sequence). CDR3 length equals 14 residues. The CDR3 protein is CATSRGETEDTQYF. The variable domain in full, completed from reference TRBV15 and TRBJ2-3, reads DAMVIQNPRYQVTQFGKPVTLSCSQTLNHNVMYWYQQKSSQAPKLLFHYYDKDFNNEADTPDNFQSRRPNTSFCFLDIRSPGLGDTAMYLCATSRGETEDTQYFGPGTRLTVL.

V usage is TRBV7-8 and J usage is TRBJ2-1. This CDR3 has 14 residues. CDR1 is SGHVS and CDR2 is FQNEAQ in the germline V gene. CDR3 sequence reads: CASSTRQTENEQFF.

The chain employs TRBV5-1 and TRBJ2-1. The CDR3 runs to 16 residues. Germline V gene lookup returns CDR1 SGHRS and CDR2 YFSETQ. The chain's CDR3 is CASSGSRGGSYNEQFF.

This chain joins TRBV30 and TRBJ2-7; the TCRdb D gene call, TRBD1, has no DNA to confirm it. CDR3 length: 17 amino acids. Germline V CDR1 and CDR2: GTSNPN, SVGIG (reference sequence). CDR3 region: CAWSVHPNRDRGYEQYF.

The chain has TRBV5-1 and TRBJ2-3; TCRdb's assignment of TRBD2 cannot be checked, as there is no DNA. From germline, CDR1 is SGHRS and CDR2 YFSETQ. This CDR3 spans 14 amino acids. The CDR3 region is CASSSAGSANTQYF.

The rearrangement joins TRBV7-2 to TRBJ1-2; TCRdb returns TRBD1, unconfirmable since there is no DNA. This CDR3 region has 14 residues. Germline CDR1 is SGHTA and CDR2 is FQGNSA. Here the CDR3 reads CASSQPGQGYGYTF.

The V and J genes are TRBV14 and TRBJ2-3. This CDR3 is 13 amino acids long. The germline CDR1 and CDR2 sequences are SGHDN and FVKESK. CDR3 in amino acids: CASSRQSSDTQYF.

The chain couples TRBV25-1 to TRBJ1-1; the D call of TRBD1 rests on TCRdb alone, since no DNA is present to check it. CDR3 length: 17 amino acids. Germline V gene data show CDR1 as MGHDK and CDR2 as SYGVNS. CDR3 in amino acids: CASSEWTGTGIDTEAFF.

This rearrangement joins TRBV7-2 to TRBJ2-7; TCRdb lists TRBD2, though no DNA is available to test this call. Germline values: CDR1 SGHTA, CDR2 FQGNSA. The CDR3 runs to 13 residues. CDR3 sequence: CASSYQEGREQYF.

The chain combines TRBV12-3 or TRBV12-4 with TRBJ1-6; the D call of TRBD1 rests on TCRdb alone, since no DNA is present to check it. This CDR3 is 13 amino acids long. The CDR3 spells CASSLEDRGLLHF.

V and J are TRBV12-3 or TRBV12-4 and TRBJ2-2. The CDR3 extends over 11 amino acids. CDR3 loop: CASSFIGELFF.

CDR3 residues: CASSLAATGGSGYTF. The chain has TRBV7-9 and TRBJ1-2; the D call of TRBD1 rests on TCRdb alone, since no DNA is present to check it. Germline V gene lookup returns CDR1 SEHNR and CDR2 FQNEAQ (reference sequence). There are 15 residues in the CDR3.

The rearrangement uses TRBV18 and TRBJ1-2. CDR3 length: 16 amino acids. Germline V gene data show CDR1 as KGHSH and CDR2 as LQKENI. The CDR3 loop is CASSPSRQPWVYGYTF.

The V and J genes are TRBV12-3 or TRBV12-4 and TRBJ1-1; no DNA is available, so the TRBD1 call from TCRdb remains unchecked. The CDR3 totals 16 residues. CDR3 protein: CASRSGTGGWSTEAFF.

The gene calls are TRBV5-1 and TRBJ2-7; the TCRdb call, TRBD2, lacks DNA for checking. CDR3 size: 15 residues. Germline V gene lookup returns CDR1 SGHRS and CDR2 YFSETQ. The CDR3 here is CASSLAGTYNYEQYF.

The gene calls are TRBV12-3 or TRBV12-4 and TRBJ2-1; TCRdb calls TRBD2, which cannot be checked without DNA. The CDR3 has 15 amino acids. The CDR3 spells CASSLRTPTYNEQFF.

V usage is TRBV2 and J usage is TRBJ2-2. CDR1 and CDR2 from the germline V gene are SNHLY and FYNNEI. This CDR3 contains 15 residues. CDR3 region: CASSLTSSKGRELFF.

V gene TRBV27 combines with J gene TRBJ2-2; the D call of TRBD1 rests on TCRdb alone, since no DNA is present to check it. The CDR3 has 15 residues. CDR1 MNHEY and CDR2 SMNVEV come from the germline V gene (reference sequence). CDR3 sequence reads: CASSFFGAGTGELFF.

CDR3: CASSYTGGVSYNEQFF. The chain uses TRBV5-1 and TRBJ2-1; checking the TCRdb D call of TRBD1 is not possible without DNA. Germline CDR1 SGHRS, CDR2 YFSETQ. The CDR3 contains 16 residues.

The V call is TRBV12-3 or TRBV12-4, the J call TRBJ1-1. This CDR3 has 15 residues. CDR3 sequence reads: CASSLVGTANTEAFF.